The following is a T cell receptor (beta chain) sequence with its context. The antigen is unknown. Expressed TCRB transcripts were sequenced because the entire RNA isolate underwent reverse transcription. Method: immunoSEQ multiplex PCR; TCRdb's copy keeps in-frame clones and lacks some. The repertoire holds 630,000 or so clones, with about 14% as singletons. These data belong to a study of beta chain features in type 1 diabetes. Study-wide findings and caveats: The analysis here could not establish whether HLA type shapes TCRB rearrangement. A moderate, significant TCRB CDR3 shortening appeared in type 1 diabetes across four CD4+ subsets.

V lost 8 bases and J 1 base, leaving 12 bases between the germline ends. CDR1 and CDR2 (germline): LNHDA, SQIVND (reference sequence). This CDR3 is built from 14 residues. CD45RO/CCR7/CD25/CD127/CD95/CD27 sorting isolated CD4+ naive, central memory, regulatory and stem cell-like memory cells. Sorted populations all exceeded 95% purity. Specimen: naive CD4+ T cells from blood. The chain recombines TRBV19 with TRBJ2-1, with D hard to call. The receptor comes from a man aged 18 to 35 with type 1 diabetes. The CDR3 here is CASQAEVSYNEQFF. In DNA form, the CDR3 reads TGTGCCAGTCAAGCCGAGGTGTCCTACAATGAGCAGTTCTTC. Looking up the rest from reference TRBV19 and TRBJ2-1 gives the full variable domain: DGGITQSPKYLFRKEGQNVTLSCEQNLNHDAMYWYRQDPGQGLRLIYYSQIVNDFQKGDIAEGYSVSREKKESFPLTVTSAQKNPTAFYLCASQAEVSYNEQFFGPGTRLTVL.